These T cell receptor beta chains were read from a single sample in a study of T cell responses to AZD1222 COVID-19 vaccine. The repertoire was sequenced with immunoSEQ multiplex PCR; TCRdb's copy has only in-frame clones and lacks some. Of approximately 96,000 clones detected, about 93% appear once; the ten largest clones hold roughly 11%. Material: peripheral blood, obtained 28 days after the second AZD1222 dose. These receptors were obtained from an adult who received the AZD1222 COVID-19 vaccine. The CDR3 runs from the conserved cysteine through the conserved F or W. D genes are given only for firm matches.

TRBD1,TRBV6-5,TRBJ1-5,TGTGCCAGCCGACAGGGTTTCAATCAGCCCCAGCATTTT,CASRQGFNQPQHF
NA,TRBV7-9,TRBJ1-1,TGTGCCAGCAGCTCCCGACTTAGAAGCACTGAAGCTTTCTTT,CASSSRLRSTEAFF
TRBD1,TRBV7-8,TRBJ1-5,TGTGCCAGCAGCTTGAGAACCCTCGGACAGGGGAATCAGCCCCAGCATTTT,CASSLRTLGQGNQPQHF
NA,TRBV4-1,TRBJ2-7,TGCGCCAGCAGCCAAGGGAGGGGGCAAAGACCCTACGAGCAGTACTTC,CASSQGRGQRPYEQYF
NA,TRBV30,TRBJ1-3,TGTGCCTGGACCCGAGGGGTTACTGGAAACACCATATATTTT,CAWTRGVTGNTIYF
NA,TRBV11-3,TRBJ1-3,TGTGCCAGCAGCCCCGGGACCTCTGGAAACACCATATATTTT,CASSPGTSGNTIYF
TRBD2,TRBV18,TRBJ2-7,TGTGCCAGCTCACCGCGACTAGCGGGGGGATTCGAGCAGTACTTC,CASSPRLAGGFEQYF
NA,TRBV30,TRBJ1-5,TGTGCCTGGGGACGACGAGAACAGCCCCAGCATTTT,CAWGRREQPQHF
TRBD1,TRBV19,TRBJ2-7,TGTGCCAGTAGTCAGGGACAGGGGGCTTTCTACGAGCAGTACTTC,CASSQGQGAFYEQYF
TRBD2,TRBV7-3,TRBJ2-1,TGTGCCAGCAGCCCTCCGGGACTAGTGGAAGTCAATGAGCAGTTCTTC,CASSPPGLVEVNEQFF
TRBD1,TRBV5-1,TRBJ1-6,TGCGCCAGCAGGCAGGGGGCGAGTAATAATTCACCCCTCCACTTT,CASRQGASNNSPLHF
NA,TRBV4-1,TRBJ2-5,TGCGCCAGCAGCCAAGGGTACGGGCGAGAGACCCAGTACTTC,CASSQGYGRETQYF
TRBD1,TRBV18,TRBJ1-5,TGTGCCAGCTCACCTGACCCCGGGACAGTTAATCAGCCCCAGCATTTT,CASSPDPGTVNQPQHF
NA,TRBV19,TRBJ1-1,TGTGCCAGTAAGGTTTCCCTGAACACTGAAGCTTTCTTT,CASKVSLNTEAFF
TRBD1,TRBV7-2,TRBJ2-1,TGTGCCAGCAGCTTATGGGGGACAGGGACCGATGAGCAGTTCTTC,CASSLWGTGTDEQFF